This T cell receptor (beta chain) was identified during a study of OX40 agonist ivuxolimab in advanced cancers. This CDR3 has 18 amino acids. The junction had 14 bases not matched to a gene; V was cut back by 5 bases and J by 8 bases. Germline CDR1 reads SGHAT; CDR2 reads FQNNGV. Sequencing was performed with immunoSEQ multiplex PCR; in TCRdb, only in-frame clones are kept and a portion is missing. The table lists over 5,500 clones, 94% of them singletons. This rearrangement joins TRBV11-2 to TRBJ2-1; 14 bases are a match to TRBD2. The origin of this receptor is an adult with an advanced solid tumor such as melanoma, head and neck, liver or kidney cancer. The input for sequencing was CD4+ or CD8+ T cells sorted from blood, taken in a trial of the OX40 agonist ivuxolimab. The CDR3 sequence: CASSPRAPGLAGVDEQFF. CDR3 nucleotides: TGTGCCAGCAGCCCACGGGCCCCGGGACTAGCGGGAGTGGATGAGCAGTTCTTC.